A single sample is the source of the 32 T cell receptor beta chains below, sequenced in a study of cytomegalovirus exposure and HLA in healthy donors. In the PCR, 60 Vbeta and 13 Jbeta primers were used. Clones were sequenced by immunoSEQ multiplex PCR, and TCRdb holds only the in-frame ones, with some missing. The data show roughly 120,000 clones, about four fifths seen once. The sequenced sample was PBMCs. These receptors were obtained from a male donor in good health and CMV-seropositive.

This chain connects TRBV4-2 to TRBJ2-3; D may be TRBD2 (5 bases). Germline V gene data show CDR1 as LGHNA and CDR2 as YNFKEQ. The CDR3 runs 16 residues. V was pared by 1 base and J by 2 bases, with 13 bases between. As DNA, the CDR3 is TGTGCCAGCAGCCAAGCGGCGACTATAGTCACAGATACGCAGTATTTT. Its translation is CASSQAATIVTDTQYF.

The J gene is TRBJ2-1, the V gene TRBV27; 11 bases fit TRBD2. The CDR3 is 16 residues long. Germline CDR1 MNHEY, CDR2 SMNVEV (reference sequence). V shed 3 bases and J 4 bases; nucleotides not matched to a gene: 5. CDR3 DNA: TGTGCCAGCAGTTTTCTGACTAGCGGGACTTACAATGAGCAGTTCTTC. It encodes CASSFLTSGTYNEQFF.

V usage is TRBV18 and J usage is TRBJ2-7; D gene unclear. Germline CDR1 and CDR2: KGHSH and LQKENI. This CDR3 contains 14 residues. V lost 3 bases to trimming and J lost 0 bases, with 9 bases between them. The chain's CDR3 is CASSPTWPSYEQYF. DNA of the CDR3: TGTGCCAGCTCACCGACATGGCCCTCCTACGAGCAGTACTTC.

V gene TRBV5-4 combines with J gene TRBJ2-7; possibly TRBD2 for D (6 bases). V dropped 0 bases and J dropped 4 bases, with 11 bases sitting between them. Looked up from germline, CDR1 is SGHNT and CDR2 is YYREEE (reference sequence). The CDR3 consists of 14 residues. The CDR3 reads CASSLGPGTYEQYF. As DNA, the CDR3 is TGTGCCAGCAGCTTGGGACCGGGGACTTACGAGCAGTACTTC.

This chain connects TRBV27 to TRBJ2-5, with 7 bases aligning to TRBD2. The CDR3 has 13 residues. After removal of 2 bases from V and 5 bases from J, the junction contained 2 bases not matched to a gene. Germline CDR1 reads MNHEY; CDR2 reads SMNVEV (reference sequence). The CDR3 loop is CASSLAGVETQYF. The CDR3 DNA follows: TGTGCCAGCAGTTTAGCGGGAGTGGAGACCCAGTACTTC.

This chain uses TRBV28 with TRBJ2-2; D is possibly TRBD2 (5 bases). V dropped 2 bases and J dropped 8 bases, with 12 bases sitting between them. The CDR3 extends over 14 amino acids. Per germline, CDR1 MDHEN and CDR2 SYDVKM. The DNA for the CDR3 is TGTGCCAGCAGTTTAAGGGCGTCGGGGGGGGAGCTGTTTTTT. Translated: CASSLRASGGELFF.

This chain uses TRBV19 with TRBJ1-5, with D perhaps TRBD1 (5 bases). V lost 3 bases to trimming and J lost 1 base, with 13 bases between them. The CDR3 is made up of 16 amino acids. From germline, CDR1 is LNHDA and CDR2 SQIVND (reference sequence). The CDR3 is CASSIWGRPSNQPQHF. CDR3 bases: TGTGCCAGTAGTATCTGGGGCAGGCCAAGCAATCAGCCCCAGCATTTT.

The CDR3 nucleotides read TGTGCCAGCAGTGGGGGTGGGGCGGGGATTTCCTACGAGCAGTACTTC. This encodes CASSGGGAGISYEQYF. The chain employs TRBV28 and TRBJ2-7; weak D call: TRBD2 (6 bases). V dropped 5 bases and J dropped 1 base, with 18 bases sitting between them. This CDR3 comprises 16 residues. Germline loops: CDR1 MDHEN, CDR2 SYDVKM.

The chain joins TRBV10-1 to TRBJ2-5; TRBD1 is a possible D gene (5 bases). The last part of the DNA fits TRBJ2-7 better; the J call may be wrong. This CDR3 spans 14 amino acids. Germline loops: CDR1 WNHNN, CDR2 SYGVQD (reference sequence). CDR3 DNA: TGCGCCAGCAAAAGACCTAACAGGAGTAACGAGCAGTACTTC. Protein sequence: CASKRPNRSNEQYF.

The chain combines TRBV7-3 with TRBJ2-2; D call uncertain. Trimming shortened V by 5 bases and J by 4 bases, and 11 bases separated the two germline ends. CDR3 length equals 14 residues. Germline CDR1 SGHTA, CDR2 FQGTGA. CDR3: CASSPKLSTGELFF. The DNA for the CDR3 is TGTGCCAGCAGCCCAAAACTGTCCACCGGGGAGCTGTTTTTT.

The chain joins TRBV27 to TRBJ2-5; 8 bases are a match to TRBD2. CDR3 length: 18 residues. The germline V gene has CDR1 MNHEY and CDR2 SMNVEV (reference sequence). V lost 0 bases and J lost 5; bases outside the gene matches: 14. CDR3 residues: CASSLSALLAGGRETQYF. In DNA form, the CDR3 reads TGTGCCAGCAGTTTATCGGCCTTACTGGCGGGAGGTCGGGAGACCCAGTACTTC.

This sequence joins TRBV7-2 and TRBJ2-1; 11 bases align to TRBD2. This CDR3 region has 15 residues. Germline V CDR1 and CDR2: SGHTA, FQGNSA. V gave up 5 bases and J gave up 7 bases; unmatched junction bases: 7. This CDR3 reads CASSPLAGVSNEQFF. CDR3 DNA sequence: TGTGCCAGCAGCCCACTAGCGGGAGTTAGTAATGAGCAGTTCTTC.

The V call is TRBV7-2, the J call TRBJ2-5, with D unresolved. Trimming removed 6 bases at V and 2 bases at J, with 4 bases between. Germline V gene data show CDR1 as SGHTA and CDR2 as FQGNSA. This CDR3 spans 11 amino acids. The CDR3 DNA reads as TGTGCCAGCAGGCGGCAAGAGACCCAGTACTTC. Its protein is CASRRQETQYF.

The chain joins TRBV11-2 to TRBJ2-7, with D possibly being TRBD2 (5 bases). CDR3 length: 11 residues. CDR1 and CDR2 from the germline V gene are SGHAT and FQNNGV. V dropped 4 bases and J dropped 11 bases, with 12 bases sitting between them. The CDR3: CASSSTAGEYF. Written as DNA, the CDR3 is TGTGCCAGCAGCTCGACCGCCGGGGAGTACTTC.

In this sample, this clone turned up a few times. The chain couples TRBV4-3 to TRBJ2-1, with D perhaps matching TRBD2 (5 bases). This CDR3 has 15 amino acids. Germline values: CDR1 LGHNA, CDR2 YSLEER. Deletions cut 1 base from V and 2 bases from J, with 9 bases between. DNA for the CDR3: TGCGCCAGCAGCCAAGGAGAGCGGCCCTACAATGAGCAGTTCTTC. Encoded protein: CASSQGERPYNEQFF.

The rearrangement uses TRBV9 and TRBJ2-1, with TRBD2 matching 12 bases. The V segment lost 0 bases and the J segment 8 bases; nucleotides outside the gene matches: 9. This CDR3 region has 17 residues. CDR1 is SGDLS, CDR2 YYNGEE, per germline. CDR3 loop: CASSVGPRASGRDEQFF. CDR3 DNA sequence: TGTGCCAGCAGCGTAGGTCCCAGGGCTAGCGGGAGGGATGAGCAGTTCTTC. Combining the CDR3 with reference TRBV9 and TRBJ2-1 gives the whole variable domain DSGVTQTPKHLITATGQRVTLRCSPRSGDLSVYWYQQSLDQGLQFLIQYYNGEERAKGNILERFSAQQFPDLHSELNLSSLELGDSALYFCASSVGPRASGRDEQFFGPGTRLTVL.

The sample holds one count of this clone. Its ends do not fully match the called genes, so a read error is possible. The chain links TRBV14 to TRBJ2-2; 10 bases fit TRBD2. Germline lookup yields CDR1 SGHDN and CDR2 FVKESK. The CDR3 contains 17 residues. The CDR3 sequence: CASSQGWLAGVTGELFF. The CDR3 nucleotides read TGTGCCAGCAGCCAAGGGTGGCTAGCGGGAGTCACCGGGGAACTGTTTTTT.

The rearrangement uses TRBV6-1 and TRBJ1-1; the D gene is possibly TRBD1 (5 bases). CDR3 length equals 15 residues. V was clipped by 6 bases and J by 1 base, with 15 bases between them. Germline loops: CDR1 MNHNS, CDR2 SASEGT. The CDR3 sequence is CASRREGNTNTEAFF. The CDR3 DNA sequence: TGTGCCAGCAGGAGGGAGGGGAATACGAACACTGAAGCTTTCTTT.

The CDR3 sequence: CASSQGGPSTDTQYF. CDR3 DNA: TGTGCCAGCAGCCAAGGCGGGCCGAGCACAGATACGCAGTATTTT. The chain joins TRBV4-2 to TRBJ2-3, with TRBD2 as a possible D gene (5 bases). This CDR3 region has 15 residues. Germline CDR1 LGHNA, CDR2 YNFKEQ. Deletions cut 1 base from V and 0 bases from J, with 8 bases between.

The chain recombines TRBV7-3 with TRBJ2-7; 7 positions match TRBD2. V shed 2 bases and J 6 bases; nucleotides not matched to a gene: 10. The CDR3 totals 15 residues. Germline assignment: CDR1 SGHTA and CDR2 FQGTGA. In nucleotides, the CDR3 is TGTGCCAGCAGCTTACGTGGCGGGAGATGGGCCGAGCAGTACTTC. Translated, it gives CASSLRGGRWAEQYF. The variable domain in full, with the rest retrieved from reference TRBV7-3 and TRBJ2-7, is GAGVSQTPSNKVTEKGKYVELRCDPISGHTALYWYRQSLGQGPEFLIYFQGTGAADDSGLPNDRFFAVRPEGSVSTLKIQRTERGDSAVYLCASSLRGGRWAEQYFGPGTRLTVT.

The rearrangement links TRBV5-4 to TRBJ2-5, with a tentative D call TRBD1 (5 bases). V lost 5 bases to trimming and J lost 5 bases, with 19 bases between them. The CDR3 spans 15 residues. The germline CDR1 and CDR2 sequences are SGHNT and YYREEE (reference sequence). As DNA, the CDR3 is TGTGCCAGCAGTCCGAGACAGTTTAGGTCCGAGACCCAGTACTTC. Amino acids: CASSPRQFRSETQYF.

The genes are TRBV27 and TRBJ2-7, with a tentative D call TRBD1 (6 bases). Germline values: CDR1 MNHEY, CDR2 SMNVEV (reference sequence). V dropped 8 bases and J dropped 5 bases, with 19 bases sitting between them. CDR3 length equals 14 residues. The CDR3 sequence is CASWGLRGKNEQYF. CDR3 coding DNA: TGTGCCAGCTGGGGGTTAAGGGGGAAAAACGAGCAGTACTTC.

This clone has just a few counts. Here the CDR3 reads CASSPFNRGVIQETQYF. The CDR3 nucleotides are TGTGCCAGCAGCCCCTTTAACAGGGGCGTAATCCAAGAGACCCAGTACTTC. V gene TRBV7-3 combines with J gene TRBJ2-5; 7 bases fit TRBD1. CDR1 is SGHTA, CDR2 FQGTGA, per germline. The CDR3 covers 17 residues. Germline trimming cut 5 bases from V and 1 base from J; bases unmatched to any gene: 13.

This chain links TRBV5-6 with TRBJ2-1; 11 nucleotides agree with TRBD2. J was trimmed by 8 bases and V by 4 bases; bases with no gene match: 11. Germline V gives CDR1 SGHDT, CDR2 YYEEEE. The CDR3 is made up of 16 amino acids. In DNA form, the CDR3 reads TGTGCCAGCAGCGGTACTAGCGGGAGAGAGATGGATGAGCAGTTCTTC. Amino acid sequence: CASSGTSGREMDEQFF.

This sequence joins TRBV4-2 and TRBJ1-5; D is undetermined. Germline V gene sequence: CDR1 LGHNA, CDR2 YNFKEQ. The V gene lost 1 base and the J gene lost 2 bases, with 9 bases spanning the gap. This CDR3 is built from 15 residues. DNA for the CDR3: TGTGCCAGCAGCCAAGCGGGGATGGGCAATCAGCCCCAGCATTTT. It is translated as CASSQAGMGNQPQHF.

The rearrangement joins TRBV7-2 to TRBJ2-7; D is possibly TRBD2 (5 bases). V lost 5 bases, J lost 7 bases, and 18 bases lay in between. The CDR3 has 14 residues. Germline CDR1 and CDR2: SGHTA and FQGNSA. CDR3 sequence (DNA): TGTGCCAGCAGCCCACAGAGGGCCACCTGGGAGCAGTACTTC. Its translation: CASSPQRATWEQYF.

The rearrangement joins TRBV6-1 to TRBJ2-5, with D maybe TRBD1 (6 bases). The V end was cut by 2 bases, the J end by 5 bases, with 12 bases between. There are 14 residues in the CDR3. Germline loops: CDR1 MNHNS, CDR2 SASEGT. CDR3 sequence reads: CASSETGLWETQYF. The CDR3 nucleotides read TGTGCCAGCAGTGAAACAGGGCTTTGGGAGACCCAGTACTTC.

This clone was seen more than once but under ten times. The rearrangement links TRBV6-5 to TRBJ1-2; D not certain. Germline lookup yields CDR1 MNHEY and CDR2 SVGAGI. V was cut by 5 bases and J by 3 bases, with 7 bases left in between. The length of the CDR3 is 12 residues. CDR3 coding DNA: TGTGCCAGCAGTAATCCGTACTATGGCTACACCTTC. Encoded protein: CASSNPYYGYTF.

J is TRBJ2-7 and V is TRBV28; TRBD2 is a possible D gene (5 bases). The germline V gene encodes CDR1 MDHEN and CDR2 SYDVKM. This CDR3 has 13 residues. Trimming took off 10 bases at V and 0 bases at J, with 13 bases between the two ends. CDR3: CATTVGSSYEQYF. DNA of the CDR3: TGTGCCACTACCGTTGGGAGCTCCTACGAGCAGTACTTC.

The rearrangement uses TRBV4-3 and TRBJ2-3; 8 nucleotides align to TRBD2. Trimming removed 4 bases from V and 6 bases from J; junction bases left unmatched: 9. CDR3 length: 15 residues. Germline V gives CDR1 LGHNA, CDR2 YSLEER. In DNA form, the CDR3 reads TGCGCCAGCAGCCCCTCGAGCGGGAGTTGGGATACGCAGTATTTT. It specifies CASSPSSGSWDTQYF.

The chain uses TRBV5-1 and TRBJ1-3; no reliable D call. CDR1 SGHRS and CDR2 YFSETQ come from the germline V gene. V shed 3 bases and J shed 0 bases, with 7 bases lying between them. CDR3 length equals 14 residues. CDR3 sequence (DNA): TGCGCCAGCAGCTCTGCGTACTCTGGAAACACCATATATTTT. It codes for CASSSAYSGNTIYF.

This clone turned up a few times. V is TRBV25-1 and J is TRBJ2-2, with D perhaps TRBD2 (5 bases). Germline lookup yields CDR1 MGHDK and CDR2 SYGVNS. V dropped 4 bases and J dropped 1 base, with 10 bases sitting between them. The CDR3 sequence is 15 residues long. For the CDR3, the DNA is TGTGCCAGCAGTGCCCCAAGCGGGAACACCGGGGAGCTGTTTTTT. This gives the protein CASSAPSGNTGELFF.